The rows below give T cell receptor beta chains drawn from one sample of a study of CD8+ T cells in alopecia areata. The protocol was immunoSEQ multiplex PCR, while the TCRdb copy is restricted to in-frame clones and leaves out a portion. The sample has 150,000 to 200,000 clones, roughly 60% seen once; the top ten hold roughly 1.7%. Sequenced material: CD4+ T cells sorted from blood, taken at week 0. All receptors come from a human donor with alopecia areata. CDR3s leave out the opening cysteine and the closing phenylalanine or tryptophan.

v_gene	j_gene	CDR3aa
TRBV29-1	TRBJ1-1	SGTTDRAVAF
TRBV7-6	TRBJ2-1	ASSPRGLHNEQF
TRBV29-1	TRBJ1-1	SVEVQIEAF
TRBV5-6	TRBJ2-3	ASSLDQGATDTQY
TRBV5-1	TRBJ2-7	ASSLGGQARFFYEQY
TRBV9	TRBJ2-3	ASSVERDTQY
TRBV30	TRBJ2-1	AWAGGLAYNEQF
TRBV11-2	TRBJ2-3	ASSPWGAGTQY
TRBV9	TRBJ2-1	ASSVVPGGDNEQF
TRBV11-3	TRBJ2-3	ASSLGGTDTQY
TRBV29-1	TRBJ1-2	SVGRAEGYT
TRBV6-5	TRBJ1-5	ASSEERGKQPQH
TRBV10-3	TRBJ2-7	AISEGGQQY
TRBV11-2	TRBJ2-7	ASSLTGGYEQY
TRBV7-9	TRBJ2-5	ASAGREETQY
TRBV27	TRBJ2-5	ASSSTGLIGTQY
TRBV27	TRBJ1-6	ASSLLSGNNSPLH
TRBV14	TRBJ2-1	ASSQSLRINEQF
TRBV29-1	TRBJ1-1	SVETGVNTEAF
TRBV10-3	TRBJ1-1	AISDPGQRAF
TRBV11-2	TRBJ2-5	ASSLGGWETQY
TRBV23-1	TRBJ1-2	ASSQSSPVCLLDGYT
TRBV5-1	TRBJ1-1	ASSFTGLEAF
TRBV30	TRBJ1-1	AWSVFENTEAF
TRBV9	TRBJ1-3	ASSVAGTVSGNTIY
TRBV4-3	TRBJ1-2	ASSREDRGTGGYT
TRBV30	TRBJ1-2	AWSIRDARRSPYGYT
TRBV27	TRBJ1-6	ASSSLGSYNSPLH
TRBV11-2	TRBJ1-2	ASSNSGDGYT
TRBV4-2	TRBJ1-2	ASSQDRGSNYGYT
TRBV9	TRBJ1-1	ASSVDQGRNTEAF
TRBV7-2	TRBJ1-1	ASSSFRGTNTEAF